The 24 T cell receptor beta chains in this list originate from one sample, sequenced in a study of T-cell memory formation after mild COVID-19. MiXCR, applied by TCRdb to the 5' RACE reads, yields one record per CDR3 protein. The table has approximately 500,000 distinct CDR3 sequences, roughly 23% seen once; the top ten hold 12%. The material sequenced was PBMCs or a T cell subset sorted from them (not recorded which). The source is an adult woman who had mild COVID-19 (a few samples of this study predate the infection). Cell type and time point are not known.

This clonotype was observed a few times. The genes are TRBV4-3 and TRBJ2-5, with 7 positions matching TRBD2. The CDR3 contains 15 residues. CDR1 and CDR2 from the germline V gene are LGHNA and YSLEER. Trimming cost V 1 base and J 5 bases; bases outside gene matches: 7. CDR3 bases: TGCGCCAGCAGCCAAGTTTTCGCGGGAGTGGAGACCCAGTACTTC. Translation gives CASSQVFAGVETQYF.

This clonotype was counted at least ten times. CDR3 nucleotides: TGTGCCAGCAGTCTGACGGCGGGAGGCTACAATGAGCAGTTCTTC. Its protein is CASSLTAGGYNEQFF. The genes are TRBV7-9 and TRBJ2-1, with 8 nucleotides matching TRBD2. The germline V gene has CDR1 SEHNR and CDR2 FQNEAQ (reference sequence). The CDR3 totals 15 residues. The V segment lost 6 bases and the J segment 3 bases; nucleotides outside the gene matches: 7.

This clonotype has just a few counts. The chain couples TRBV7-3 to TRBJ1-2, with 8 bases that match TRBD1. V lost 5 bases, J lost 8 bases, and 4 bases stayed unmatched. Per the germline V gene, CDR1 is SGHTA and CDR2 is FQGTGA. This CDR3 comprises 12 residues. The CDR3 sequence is CASSPGTGGYTF. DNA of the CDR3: TGTGCCAGCAGCCCCGGGACAGGCGGCTACACCTTC.

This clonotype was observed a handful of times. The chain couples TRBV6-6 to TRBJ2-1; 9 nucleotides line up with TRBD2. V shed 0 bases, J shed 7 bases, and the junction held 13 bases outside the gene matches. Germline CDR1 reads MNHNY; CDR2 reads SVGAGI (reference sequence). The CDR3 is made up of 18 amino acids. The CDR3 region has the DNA TGTGCCAGCAGTTACTCCCGGGCTAGCGGGGAGGGGGGAAATGAGCAGTTCTTC. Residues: CASSYSRASGEGGNEQFF.

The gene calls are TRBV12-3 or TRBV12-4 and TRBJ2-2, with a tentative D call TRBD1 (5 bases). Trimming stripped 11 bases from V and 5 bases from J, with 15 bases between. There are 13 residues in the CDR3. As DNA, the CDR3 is TGTGCCGGAAGAAAGGGGCGAACCGGGGAGCTGTTTTTT. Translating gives CAGRKGRTGELFF.

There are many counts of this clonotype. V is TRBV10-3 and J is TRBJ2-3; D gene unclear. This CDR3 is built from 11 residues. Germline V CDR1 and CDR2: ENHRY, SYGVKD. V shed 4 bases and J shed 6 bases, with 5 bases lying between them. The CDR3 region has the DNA TGTGCCATCAGTGGACGGGATACGCAGTATTTT. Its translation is CAISGRDTQYF.

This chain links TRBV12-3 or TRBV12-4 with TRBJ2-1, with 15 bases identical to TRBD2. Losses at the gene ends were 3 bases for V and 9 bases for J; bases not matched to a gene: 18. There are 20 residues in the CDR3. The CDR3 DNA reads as TGTGCCAGCAGTTTCTTCTCTGGACTAGCGGGGGGGTTTCAACGGGGTGAGCAGTTCTTC. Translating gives CASSFFSGLAGGFQRGEQFF.

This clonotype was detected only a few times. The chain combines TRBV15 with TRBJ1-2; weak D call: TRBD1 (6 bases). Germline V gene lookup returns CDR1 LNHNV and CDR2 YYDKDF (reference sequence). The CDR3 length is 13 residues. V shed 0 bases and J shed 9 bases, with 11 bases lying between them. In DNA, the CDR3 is TGTGCCACCAGCAGAGACAGGGGAAGAAGCTACACCTTC. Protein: CATSRDRGRSYTF. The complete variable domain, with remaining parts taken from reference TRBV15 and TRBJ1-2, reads DAMVIQNPRYQVTQFGKPVTLSCSQTLNHNVMYWYQQKSSQAPKLLFHYYDKDFNNEADTPDNFQSRRPNTSFCFLDIRSPGLGDTAMYLCATSRDRGRSYTFGSGTRLTVV.

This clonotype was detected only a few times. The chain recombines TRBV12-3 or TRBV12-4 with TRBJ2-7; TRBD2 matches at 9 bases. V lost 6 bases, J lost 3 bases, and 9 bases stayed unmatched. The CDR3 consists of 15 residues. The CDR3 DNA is TGTGCCAGCAGCCAGCGGGGGGTATTGGACTACGAGCAGTACTTC. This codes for CASSQRGVLDYEQYF.

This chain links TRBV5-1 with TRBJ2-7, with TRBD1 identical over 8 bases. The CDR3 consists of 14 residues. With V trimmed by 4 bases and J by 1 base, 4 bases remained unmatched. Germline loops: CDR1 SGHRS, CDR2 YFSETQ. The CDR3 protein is CASSIGQGSYEQYF. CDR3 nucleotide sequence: TGCGCCAGCAGCATCGGACAGGGATCCTACGAGCAGTACTTC. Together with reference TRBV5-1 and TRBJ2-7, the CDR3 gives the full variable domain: KAGVTQTPRYLIKTRGQQVTLSCSPISGHRSVSWYQQTPGQGLQFLFEYFSETQRNKGNFPGRFSGRQFSNSRSEMNVSTLELGDSALYLCASSIGQGSYEQYFGPGTRLTVT.

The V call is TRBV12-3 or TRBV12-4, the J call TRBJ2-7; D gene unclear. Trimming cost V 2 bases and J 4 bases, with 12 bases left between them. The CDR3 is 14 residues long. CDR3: CASSLSRRMYEQYF. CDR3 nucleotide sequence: TGTGCCAGCAGTTTATCCAGGCGTATGTACGAGCAGTACTTC.

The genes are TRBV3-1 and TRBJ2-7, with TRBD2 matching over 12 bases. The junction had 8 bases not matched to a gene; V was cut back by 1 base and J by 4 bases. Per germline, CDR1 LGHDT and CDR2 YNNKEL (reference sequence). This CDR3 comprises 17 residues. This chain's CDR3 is CASSQVRTSGIAYEQYF. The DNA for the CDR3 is TGTGCCAGCAGCCAAGTTCGGACTAGCGGGATTGCGTACGAGCAGTACTTC.

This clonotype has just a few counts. CDR3 amino acids: CATSDGRTTEAFF. DNA for the CDR3: TGTGCCACCAGTGACGGACGAACGACTGAAGCTTTCTTT. J is TRBJ1-1 and V is TRBV24-1; D uncertain. The ends were cut back, 4 bases at V and 5 bases at J, with 10 bases in the middle. The CDR3 contains 13 residues. Germline CDR1 KGHDR, CDR2 SFDVKD.

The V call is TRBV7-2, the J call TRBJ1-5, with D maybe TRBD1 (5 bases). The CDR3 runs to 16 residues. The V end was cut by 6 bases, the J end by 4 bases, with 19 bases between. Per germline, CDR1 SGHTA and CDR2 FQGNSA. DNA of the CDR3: TGTGCCAGCAGGGACGGGGCCCGAGCGGGGAATCAGCCCCAGCATTTT. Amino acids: CASRDGARAGNQPQHF.

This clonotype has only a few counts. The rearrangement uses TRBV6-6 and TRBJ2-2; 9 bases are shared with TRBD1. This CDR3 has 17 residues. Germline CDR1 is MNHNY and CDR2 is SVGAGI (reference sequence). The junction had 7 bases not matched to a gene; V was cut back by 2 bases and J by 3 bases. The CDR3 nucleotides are TGTGCCAGCAGTTACGGGGGACAGGGAACGCACACCGGGGAGCTGTTTTTT. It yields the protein CASSYGGQGTHTGELFF.

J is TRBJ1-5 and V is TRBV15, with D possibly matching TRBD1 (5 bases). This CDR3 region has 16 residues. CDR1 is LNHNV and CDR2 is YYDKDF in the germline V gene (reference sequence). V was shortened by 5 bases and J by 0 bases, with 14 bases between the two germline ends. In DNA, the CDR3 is TGTGCCACCAGCTCGACAGATCCAACTAGCAATCAGCCCCAGCATTTT. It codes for CATSSTDPTSNQPQHF.

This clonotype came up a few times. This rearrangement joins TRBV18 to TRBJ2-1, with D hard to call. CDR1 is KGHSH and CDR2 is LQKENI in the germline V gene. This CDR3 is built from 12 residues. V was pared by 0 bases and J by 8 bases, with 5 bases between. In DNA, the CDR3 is TGTGCCAGCTCACCACCTTCCTATGAGCAGTTCTTC. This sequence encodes CASSPPSYEQFF.

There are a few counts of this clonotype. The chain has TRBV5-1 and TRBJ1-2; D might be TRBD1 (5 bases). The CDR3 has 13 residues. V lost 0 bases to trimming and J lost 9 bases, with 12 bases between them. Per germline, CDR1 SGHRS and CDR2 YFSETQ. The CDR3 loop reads CASSLARDRSYTF. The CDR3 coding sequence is TGCGCCAGCAGCTTGGCCAGGGACCGCAGCTACACCTTC.

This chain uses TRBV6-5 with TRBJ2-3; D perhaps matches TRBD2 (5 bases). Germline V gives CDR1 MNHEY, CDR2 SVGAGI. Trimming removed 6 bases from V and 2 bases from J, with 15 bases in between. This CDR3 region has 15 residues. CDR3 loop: CASRGTRTSTDTQYF. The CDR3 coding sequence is TGTGCCAGCAGGGGCACTAGGACCTCCACAGATACGCAGTATTTT.

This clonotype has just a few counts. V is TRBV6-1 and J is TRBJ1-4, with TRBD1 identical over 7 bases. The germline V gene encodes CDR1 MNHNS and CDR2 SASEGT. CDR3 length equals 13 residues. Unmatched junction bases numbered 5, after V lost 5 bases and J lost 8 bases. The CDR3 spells CASSKQGQEKLFF. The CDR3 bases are TGTGCCAGCAGTAAACAGGGACAGGAAAAACTGTTTTTT.

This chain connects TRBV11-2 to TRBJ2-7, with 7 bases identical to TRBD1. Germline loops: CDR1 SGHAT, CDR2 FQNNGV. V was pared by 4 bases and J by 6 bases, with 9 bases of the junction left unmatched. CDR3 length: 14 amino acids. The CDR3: CASSSRQGRGEQYF. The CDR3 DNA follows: TGTGCCAGCAGCTCTCGACAGGGCCGGGGCGAGCAGTACTTC.

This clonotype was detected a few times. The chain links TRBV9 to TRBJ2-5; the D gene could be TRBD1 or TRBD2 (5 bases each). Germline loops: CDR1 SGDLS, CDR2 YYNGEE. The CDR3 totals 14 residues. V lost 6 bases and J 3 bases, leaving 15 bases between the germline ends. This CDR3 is CASTSGSNEETQYF. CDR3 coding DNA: TGTGCCAGCACATCAGGGAGCAATGAAGAGACCCAGTACTTC.

The CDR3 reads CANGDNFSGNTIYF. The DNA for the CDR3 is TGTGCCAACGGGGACAATTTCTCTGGAAACACCATATATTTT. The chain couples TRBV10-3 to TRBJ1-3, with TRBD1 as a possible D gene (6 bases). V lost 10 bases to trimming and J lost 0 bases, with 13 bases between them. Germline lookup yields CDR1 ENHRY and CDR2 SYGVKD. This CDR3 is built from 14 residues.

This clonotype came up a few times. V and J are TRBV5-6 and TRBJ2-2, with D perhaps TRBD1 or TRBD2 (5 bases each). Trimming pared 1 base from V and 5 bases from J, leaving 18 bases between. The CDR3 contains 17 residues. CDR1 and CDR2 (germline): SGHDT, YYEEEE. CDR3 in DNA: TGTGCCAGCAGCTTGTACGCGTCCGGGTGGGGGACCGGGGAGCTGTTTTTT. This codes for CASSLYASGWGTGELFF.